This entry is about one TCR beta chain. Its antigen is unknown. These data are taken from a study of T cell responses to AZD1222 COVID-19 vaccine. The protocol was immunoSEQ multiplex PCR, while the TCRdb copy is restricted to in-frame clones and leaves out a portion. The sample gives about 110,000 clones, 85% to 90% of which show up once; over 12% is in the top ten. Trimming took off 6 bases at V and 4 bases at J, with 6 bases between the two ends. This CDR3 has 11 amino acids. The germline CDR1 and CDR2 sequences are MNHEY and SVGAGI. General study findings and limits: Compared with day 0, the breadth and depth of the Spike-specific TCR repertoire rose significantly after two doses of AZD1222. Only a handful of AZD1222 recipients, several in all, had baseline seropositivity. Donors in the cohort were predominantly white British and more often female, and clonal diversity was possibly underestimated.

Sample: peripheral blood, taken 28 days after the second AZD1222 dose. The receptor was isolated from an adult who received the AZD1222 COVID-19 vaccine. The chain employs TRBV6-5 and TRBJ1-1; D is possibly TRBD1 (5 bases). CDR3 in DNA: TGTGCCAGCAGCGGGGGCACTGAAGCTTTCTTT. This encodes CASSGGTEAFF.